Included here is one T cell receptor (beta chain) sequence, with context. Its antigen remains unidentified. Base qualities are not provided; no much larger clone lies one nucleotide away. The CDR3 holds 15 amino acids from the cysteine to the phenylalanine. Only the CDR3 part of the read is kept: 45 bases, read in frame from the first base. From a lookup of the germline V gene, CDR1 and CDR2 are WSHSY and SAAADI. V was cut back by 8 bases and J by 0 bases, leaving a gap of 14 bases between them. The library relied on the immunoSEQ multiplex PCR assay. TCRdb took over this immuneACCESS table, retaining in-frame rearrangements with V and J assigned. Such tables are incomplete; in checked studies, under half of the missing clones stem from an unresolved V gene, and the remainder is unexplained. A total of about 80,000 clones appear in this sample, around nine tenths of them only once. The ten largest clones add up to around 0.42% of the sample.

The data belong to a study of technical replicates of blood from several donors (dated by TCRdb to 2017 to 2019). Rearrangement joined TRBV10-2 to TRBJ2-1; the D segment cannot be called with confidence. Source material: T cells isolated from PBMCs. This TCR derives from a human donor in good health. The bases read TGCGCCAGCGTTCCGACTCCATCCTCCTACAATGAGCAGTTCTTC. It codes for CASVPTPSSYNEQFF.